The clone carrying this TCR beta chain has just a few counts. Its cognate antigen is unknown. This sample is part of a study of CD8 T cells in ankylosing spondylitis. Study outcomes and limitations: Past research had described some motif variants in reactive arthritis synovial fluid and blood. Made up of fewer than ten highly homologous variants, a TCR beta motif appeared characteristic of ankylosing spondylitis blood.

Using its own MiXCR run on the 5' RACE reads, TCRdb lists one record per CDR3 protein. The sample records approximately 520,000 distinct CDR3 sequences, approximately 5.3% being singletons. CDR1 and CDR2 (germline): SGHAT, FQNNGV. The length of the CDR3 is 16 residues. Trimming cost V 3 bases and J 9 bases; bases outside gene matches: 9. Sequencing was done on a sample of blood, either unsorted or a sorted T cell fraction (not recorded which). This receptor was obtained from a male donor with ankylosing spondylitis. The chain is built from TRBV11-2 and TRBJ2-1; 12 bases are shared with TRBD2. CDR3 sequence (DNA): TGTGCCAGCAGCTTTTTGGCTAGCGGGAGGGCCATTGAGCAGTTCTTC. It translates to CASSFLASGRAIEQFF.